A selection of T cell receptor beta chains follows, all from one sample in a study of T-cell reconstitution after alpha-beta-depleted transplantation in children. Using its own MiXCR run on the PCR reads, TCRdb lists one record per CDR3 protein. This repertoire shows over 400,000 distinct CDR3 sequences, roughly two fifths found once; its top ten account for roughly 27%. The material was PBMCs, obtained before TCRalphabeta/CD19-depleted stem cell transplant. The receptors shown here come from a girl between 2 and 10 years old with aplastic anemia, due to receive a stem cell transplant. CDR3s include the opening cysteine and the closing phenylalanine or tryptophan. A D gene is named only where the DNA matches it firmly. A clone size is listed for some rows: how often the clone was seen (once, few, many), or a class if it is expanded.

D	size	J	V	CDR3	DNA
TRBD2	many	TRBJ2-1	TRBV14	CASSQASGNYNEQFF	TGTGCCAGCAGCCAAGCTAGCGGGAACTACAATGAGCAGTTCTTC
-	-	TRBJ2-1	TRBV3-1	CASSQDWGREQFF	TGTGCCAGCAGCCAAGATTGGGGCCGTGAGCAGTTCTTC
-	few	TRBJ2-7	TRBV4-2	CASSQENGGRLLYEQYF	TGTGCCAGCAGCCAAGAAAACGGGGGTCGACTACTCTACGAGCAGTACTTC
-	-	TRBJ2-7	TRBV5-1	CASSWGDSREQYF	TGCGCCAGCAGCTGGGGGGACTCCCGCGAGCAGTACTTC
TRBD2	-	TRBJ2-3	TRBV12-3/TRBV12-4	CASWGGDLTDTQYF	TGTGCCAGCTGGGGGGGAGACCTCACAGATACGCAGTATTTT
-	-	TRBJ2-1	TRBV6-2/TRBV6-3	CASSYSAESYNEQFF	TGTGCCAGCAGTTACTCTGCGGAAAGCTACAATGAGCAGTTCTTC
TRBD2	-	TRBJ2-4	TRBV20-1	CSASGRGGLNILYF	TGCAGTGCTAGCGGGAGGGGAGGCTTAAACATTCTGTACTTC
TRBD1	once	TRBJ1-1	TRBV7-6	CASSPYPVSSGTGSLAEAFF	TGTGCCAGCAGCCCCTATCCCGTATCTTCCGGGACAGGGAGTCTGGCTGAAGCTTTCTTT
-	many	TRBJ2-2	TRBV5-1	CASSLGTGNTGELFF	TGCGCCAGCAGCTTGGGAACAGGGAACACCGGGGAGCTGTTTTTT
TRBD2	-	TRBJ2-3	TRBV9	CASSANRMEGLAGGPFADTQYF	TGTGCCAGCAGCGCCAACCGAATGGAAGGACTAGCGGGGGGGCCGTTCGCAGATACGCAGTATTTT
-	once	TRBJ2-7	TRBV28	CASSYDRRPHEQYF	TGTGCCAGCAGCTACGACAGGCGCCCCCACGAGCAGTACTTC
-	many	TRBJ2-7	TRBV30	CAWSSHEQYF	TGTGCCTGGAGTTCCCACGAGCAGTACTTC
TRBD2	-	TRBJ2-5	TRBV23-1	CASSHLGLAGGSVGTQYF	TGCGCCAGCAGTCACCTAGGACTAGCGGGAGGCTCGGTCGGGACCCAGTACTTC
-	-	TRBJ2-7	TRBV6-1	CATRPKDGWWAYEQYF	TGTGCCACCAGGCCCAAGGACGGTTGGTGGGCCTACGAGCAGTACTTC
-	few	TRBJ1-3	TRBV9	CASSLSGGNTIYF	TGTGCCAGCAGCCTCTCAGGGGGAAACACCATATATTTT
-	-	TRBJ2-1	TRBV28	CASSDSGYNEQFF	TGTGCCAGCAGCGACAGCGGGTACAATGAGCAGTTCTTC
-	few	TRBJ2-7	TRBV11-2	CASRRDSSTFGTYEQYF	TGTGCCAGCAGGCGGGACAGCTCTACTTTCGGCACCTACGAGCAGTACTTC
-	once	TRBJ1-2	TRBV28	CASSLYPGAAYGYTF	TGTGCCAGCAGTTTATACCCAGGGGCAGCTTATGGCTACACCTTC
TRBD1	-	TRBJ2-2	TRBV12-3/TRBV12-4	CASTTTGMNTGELFF	TGTGCCAGCACCACGACAGGGATGAACACCGGGGAGCTGTTTTTT
-	once	TRBJ2-7	TRBV7-2	CASSLTRVTDEQYF	TGTGCCAGCAGCTTGACTAGAGTAACGGACGAGCAGTACTTC
-	-	TRBJ1-5	TRBV7-3	CACSLSDSETNQPQHF	TGTGCCTGCAGCTTAAGCGACAGCGAGACCAATCAGCCCCAGCATTTT
-	-	TRBJ2-7	TRBV3-1	CASSQALEQYF	TGTGCCAGCAGCCAAGCCTTGGAGCAGTACTTC
-	many	TRBJ2-7	TRBV27	CASSLSGPSSYEQYF	TGTGCCAGCAGTTTATCGGGTCCTAGCTCCTACGAGCAGTACTTC
-	few	TRBJ1-5	TRBV18	CASSPRTGNQPQHF	TGTGCCAGCTCACCACGTACCGGAAATCAGCCCCAGCATTTT
-	-	TRBJ2-3	TRBV20-1	CSARDRRDTQYF	TGCAGTGCTAGAGATCGGAGAGATACGCAGTATTTT
-	-	TRBJ2-5	TRBV29-1	CSVEPTTSQETQYF	TGCAGCGTTGAGCCGACCACTTCCCAAGAGACCCAGTACTTC
-	few	TRBJ2-7	TRBV6-2/TRBV6-3	CASRLAFYYEQYF	TGTGCCAGCAGGCTAGCATTTTACTACGAGCAGTACTTC
TRBD1	-	TRBJ1-5	TRBV20-1	CSARGQGAYSNQPQHF	TGCAGTGCTAGGGGACAGGGAGCTTATAGCAATCAGCCCCAGCATTTT